These 15 T cell receptor beta chains were all obtained from the same sample, sequenced in a study of CD8 T cells in Susac syndrome. Random hexamers primed reverse transcription of roughly 0.5 to 1 ug RNA. TCRdb re-called the immunoSEQ multiplex PCR reads with MiXCR, one entry per CDR3 protein. The sample has hundreds of thousands of distinct CDR3 sequences; 94% are singletons. The sequenced material came from CD4+ T cells from PBMCs. The origin of the receptors is a human donor with Susac syndrome.

The J gene is TRBJ2-1, the V gene TRBV7-9, with D possibly matching TRBD1 (6 bases). The CDR3 consists of 12 residues. In germline, CDR1 is SEHNR, CDR2 FQNEAQ (reference sequence). V was clipped by 5 bases and J by 9 bases, with 11 bases between them. This CDR3 reads CASSRGQTEQFF. In nucleotides, the CDR3 is TGTGCCAGCAGCAGGGGACAAACTGAGCAGTTCTTC.

This clonotype appeared a single time. The rearrangement joins TRBV15 to TRBJ1-1; no clear D gene. Germline V gives CDR1 LNHNV, CDR2 YYDKDF (reference sequence). V lost 1 base, J lost 3 bases, and 9 bases lay in between. The CDR3 runs 14 residues. In DNA form, the CDR3 reads TGTGCCACCAGCAGAGCTCCGGCGGACACTGAAGCTTTCTTT. Its protein is CATSRAPADTEAFF.

The V and J genes are TRBV5-1 and TRBJ2-7, with 9 bases aligning to TRBD1. Germline CDR1 SGHRS, CDR2 YFSETQ. V gave up 0 bases and J gave up 4 bases; unmatched junction bases: 8. This CDR3 comprises 16 residues. The CDR3 DNA sequence: TGCGCCAGCAGCTTGGCCCGGGACAGGGACGGATACGAGCAGTACTTC. It encodes CASSLARDRDGYEQYF.

CDR3 residues: CASSLGGGESYNEQFF. The CDR3 DNA reads TGCGCCAGCAGCTTGGGAGGCGGGGAGTCCTACAATGAGCAGTTCTTC. The V call is TRBV5-1, the J call TRBJ2-1; tentatively, D is TRBD2 (6 bases). Germline CDR1 and CDR2: SGHRS and YFSETQ. Trimming left V 0 bases short and J 1 base short, with 11 bases between. The CDR3 contains 16 residues. The full variable domain, completed using reference TRBV5-1 and TRBJ2-1, is KAGVTQTPRYLIKTRGQQVTLSCSPISGHRSVSWYQQTPGQGLQFLFEYFSETQRNKGNFPGRFSGRQFSNSRSEMNVSTLELGDSALYLCASSLGGGESYNEQFFGPGTRLTVL.

V is TRBV20-1 and J is TRBJ1-1; D uncertain. The germline CDR1 and CDR2 sequences are DFQATT and SNEGSKA (reference sequence). V dropped 4 bases and J dropped 3 bases, with 18 bases sitting between them. The CDR3 sequence is 15 residues long. CDR3: CSATTLRTVHTEAFF. The CDR3 DNA sequence: TGCAGTGCTACCACCTTGAGGACGGTGCACACTGAAGCTTTCTTT.

This clonotype was detected once. V gene TRBV29-1 combines with J gene TRBJ2-7; 7 bases map to TRBD1. The ends lost 3 bases at V and 3 bases at J; junction bases unmatched: 5. The CDR3 sequence is 13 residues long. Germline CDR1 reads SQVTM; CDR2 reads ANQGSEA. This CDR3 is CSVDEGAGYEQYF. The CDR3 nucleotides read TGCAGCGTTGATGAGGGGGCTGGCTACGAGCAGTACTTC.

The rearrangement uses TRBV20-1 and TRBJ2-1, with D tentatively TRBD2 (6 bases). This CDR3 is 15 amino acids long. The V end lost 3 bases, the J end lost 6 bases, and 18 bases lay between the germline ends. CDR1 is DFQATT and CDR2 is SNEGSKA in the germline V gene (reference sequence). CDR3 sequence: CSASRVVGGGNEQFF. The CDR3 nucleotides read TGCAGTGCTAGCCGGGTAGTGGGGGGAGGCAATGAGCAGTTCTTC.

The chain employs TRBV6-1 and TRBJ1-2; the match to TRBD1 covers 8 bases. In germline, CDR1 is MNHNS, CDR2 SASEGT. Unmatched junction bases numbered 18, after V lost 4 bases and J lost 5 bases. The CDR3 extends over 18 amino acids. The CDR3 sequence is CASSVLGQGRGEGYGYTF. The CDR3 DNA sequence: TGTGCCAGCAGTGTCCTTGGACAGGGAAGAGGGGAGGGATATGGCTACACCTTC.

V gene TRBV14 combines with J gene TRBJ1-1; D is possibly TRBD1 (5 bases). Trimming removed 2 bases at V and 5 bases at J, with 15 bases between. The CDR3 is 15 amino acids. CDR1 and CDR2 (germline): SGHDN, FVKESK. CDR3 sequence (DNA): TGTGCCAGCAGCCAATTAGGGCAGGGCTGGACTGAAGCTTTCTTT. Translation gives CASSQLGQGWTEAFF.

V gene TRBV20-1 combines with J gene TRBJ1-1; possible D gene TRBD1, 5 bases. V lost 5 bases, J lost 0 bases, and 13 bases lay in between. The CDR3 is made up of 14 amino acids. Germline V gives CDR1 DFQATT, CDR2 SNEGSKA (reference sequence). CDR3 amino acids: CSAPAGGVNTEAFF. CDR3 sequence (DNA): TGCAGTGCTCCCGCTGGAGGGGTGAACACTGAAGCTTTCTTT.

This chain connects TRBV5-1 to TRBJ1-1; 8 nucleotides match TRBD1. V dropped 5 bases and J dropped 6; count of bases not matched to a gene: 15. Germline V CDR1 and CDR2: SGHRS, YFSETQ. The CDR3 has 16 amino acids. The CDR3 protein is CASSPTGARGVSEAFF. The CDR3 region has the DNA TGCGCCAGCAGTCCGACAGGGGCGCGGGGGGTATCTGAAGCTTTCTTT.

The chain carries TRBV28 and TRBJ2-5; D possibly corresponds to TRBD1 (5 bases). CDR3 size: 15 residues. The germline V gene encodes CDR1 MDHEN and CDR2 SYDVKM. V lost 3 bases and J 2 bases, leaving 13 bases between the germline ends. Here the CDR3 reads CASSLLGPDQETQYF. DNA of the CDR3: TGTGCCAGCAGTTTGTTGGGGCCGGATCAAGAGACCCAGTACTTC. Filled out from reference TRBV28 and TRBJ2-5, the complete variable domain reads DVKVTQSSRYLVKRTGEKVFLECVQDMDHENMFWYRQDPGLGLRLIYFSYDVKMKEKGDIPEGYSVSREKKERFSLILESASTNQTSMYLCASSLLGPDQETQYFGPGTRLLVL.

The chain couples TRBV6-5 to TRBJ1-4; no clear D gene. The V end lost 11 bases, the J end lost 0 bases, and 10 bases lay between the germline ends. The CDR3 is 13 residues long. CDR1 and CDR2 (germline): MNHEY, SVGAGI. The chain's CDR3 is CACGRSTNEKLFF. CDR3 bases: TGTGCCTGCGGGAGATCAACTAATGAAAAACTGTTTTTT.

The chain is built from TRBV5-4 and TRBJ1-2; D ambiguous. The CDR3 totals 16 residues. V was pared by 9 bases and J by 2 bases, with 23 bases between. The V gene's germline CDR1 is SGHNT and CDR2 YYREEE (reference sequence). CDR3 coding DNA: TGTGCCACCAGGAGTTTTAGGTGGACTAACAACTATGGCTACACCTTC. It yields the protein CATRSFRWTNNYGYTF. Complete variable domain (other parts from reference TRBV5-4 and TRBJ1-2): ETGVTQSPTHLIKTRGQQVTLRCSSQSGHNTVSWYQQALGQGPQFIFQYYREEENGRGNFPPRFSGLQFPNYSSELNVNALELDDSALYLCATRSFRWTNNYGYTFGSGTRLTVV.

The CDR3 loop reads CSARDLEGARETQYF. The CDR3 DNA reads as TGCAGTGCTAGAGATTTGGAGGGGGCCCGAGAGACCCAGTACTTC. The J gene is TRBJ2-5, the V gene TRBV20-1; D is possibly TRBD1 (7 bases). The CDR3 runs to 15 residues. Trimming shortened V by 0 bases and J by 4 bases, and 15 bases separated the two germline ends. Germline loops: CDR1 DFQATT, CDR2 SNEGSKA (reference sequence).